This record concerns one T cell receptor beta chain sequence. The table came from immunoSEQ multiplex PCR; TCRdb's copy has only in-frame clones and leaves some out. Of about 2,200 clones listed, 86% are singletons. The data were obtained in a study of brain metastases from non-small cell lung cancer. CDR1 and CDR2 (germline): KGHSH, LQKENI. CDR3 length: 14 amino acids. The germline V and J ends were trimmed by 2 bases and 3 bases, with 8 bases remaining between them. This TCR derives from a donor at least 40 years old with non-small cell lung cancer. The source material was tumor-adjacent normal tissue. The J gene is TRBJ2-1, the V gene TRBV18; a possible D gene is TRBD1 (6 bases). The DNA of the CDR3 is TGTGCCAGCTCACCAACAGGGTTCTACAATGAGCAGTTCTTC. It translates to CASSPTGFYNEQFF. Combining the CDR3 with reference TRBV18 and TRBJ2-1 gives the whole variable domain NAGVMQNPRHLVRRRGQEARLRCSPMKGHSHVYWYRQLPEEGLKFMVYLQKENIIDESGMPKERFSAEFPKEGPSILRIQQVVRGDSAAYFCASSPTGFYNEQFFGPGTRLTVL.